This T cell receptor beta chain is from a study of blood T cell repertoires in COVID-19. Turning to the study itself: Samples came from the United States, Italy and Spain, spanning acute and convalescent COVID-19.

Germline V CDR1 and CDR2: SEHNR, FQNEAQ (reference sequence). V lost 5 bases and J lost 5; bases outside the gene matches: 7. The CDR3 covers 14 residues. Per the original methods: Nucleated cell number was recorded as an estimate derived from reference gene primer amplification. Generated by immunoSEQ multiplex PCR, the TCRdb table keeps only in-frame clones and is missing some. The DNA gave D and trimming, while V, J and clone size come from that table. The data hold roughly 120,000 clones, with over 65% observed a single time. This clonotype originated in a woman between 35 and 50 years old with acute or convalescent COVID-19. Sequenced sample: peripheral blood. The gene calls are TRBV7-9 and TRBJ1-1, with 8 bases that match TRBD1. The CDR3 DNA reads TGTGCCAGCAGCGATCAGGGGGCCTGGACTGAAGCTTTCTTT. Encoded protein: CASSDQGAWTEAFF.